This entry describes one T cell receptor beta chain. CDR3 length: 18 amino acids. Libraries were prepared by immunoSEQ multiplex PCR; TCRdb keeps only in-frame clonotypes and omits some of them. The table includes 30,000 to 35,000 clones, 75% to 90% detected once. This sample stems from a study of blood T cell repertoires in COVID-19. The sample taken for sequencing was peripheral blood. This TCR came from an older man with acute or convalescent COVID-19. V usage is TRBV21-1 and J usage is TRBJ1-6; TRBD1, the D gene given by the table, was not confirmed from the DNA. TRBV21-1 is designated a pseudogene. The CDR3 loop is CASSTRTARDTYNSPLHF. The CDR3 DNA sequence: TGTGCCAGCAGCACCCGGACAGCCCGAGACACCTATAATTCACCCCTCCACTTT.